The T cell receptor beta chain under discussion was sequenced for a study of metastatic and nonmetastatic thyroid tumors. Across the whole study: Across peripheral blood and tumor or nodule tissue samples taken from malignant and benign thyroid patients, the repertoires were compared with one another.

None of the patients had undergone any treatment ahead of thyroid surgery. The authors' processing: A classifier of distant metastasis in papillary thyroid cancer was built from CDR3 differences (across clinicopathological groups). Via MiXCR, TCRdb re-called the PCR reads. The authors' filters were not applied to this entry. This repertoire shows under 7,000 clones, approximately 40% found once; its top ten account for approximately 40%. Worth noting for this clone: The antigen is undetermined.

Study-wide points: For both blood and tumor, malignant thyroid tumors reportedly showed significantly higher TCR beta diversity than benign nodules did.

Sequenced: adjacent normal tissue. This sequence was found in a female donor with papillary thyroid cancer or a benign thyroid nodule (not recorded which). Some clones in this sample may be carry-over from other donors' samples.

CDR3 sequence: CSAPWGESDYGYTF. The CDR3 region has the DNA TGCAGTGCTCCATGGGGGGAGAGTGACTATGGCTACACCTTC. J is TRBJ1-2 and V is TRBV20-1, with a tentative D call TRBD1 (5 bases). V gave up 5 bases and J gave up 3 bases, with 16 bases separating them. Germline values: CDR1 DFQATT, CDR2 SNEGSKA (reference sequence). The CDR3 length is 14 residues.